The 24 T cell receptor beta chains reported below all come from one sample, sequenced in a study of T cells in Graves' hyperthyroidism and ophthalmopathy. From RNA transcripts, TCR beta CDR3 regions were amplified. First-round RT-PCR of the TCR CDR3 relied on the HTBI primer set. In TCRdb, the multiplex PCR reads were re-called with MiXCR into one record per CDR3 protein. The sample yields hundreds of thousands of distinct CDR3 sequences, roughly 14% seen once. The sequencing input was blood. The receptors come from a man in his late teens or twenties with Graves' ophthalmopathy.

Remarks on this clonotype: Since a much larger clone is just one base distant, this may be a read error. The gene calls are TRBV6-2 or TRBV6-3 and TRBJ2-1, with D perhaps given as TRBD1 or TRBD2 (6 bases each). Per the germline V gene, CDR1 is MNHEY and CDR2 is SVGEGT. This CDR3 spans 16 amino acids. Written as DNA, the CDR3 is TGTGCCAGCAGTTACCAGGGGACTGGGGCCTACAATGAGCAGCTCTTC. This translates into CASSYQGTGAYNEQLF.

This clonotype was picked up many times. The rearrangement uses TRBV20-1 and TRBJ2-7; D perhaps matches TRBD1 (5 bases). There are 14 residues in the CDR3. Trimming took 2 bases from V and 2 from J, leaving 13 bases between them. Germline assignment: CDR1 DFQATT and CDR2 SNEGSKA (reference sequence). CDR3 amino acids: CSARKGQLTYEQYF. CDR3 DNA sequence: TGCAGTGCTAGAAAGGGGCAGCTCACCTACGAGCAGTACTTC.

This clonotype occurred many times. The rearrangement uses TRBV20-1 and TRBJ2-1, with a weak D call TRBD2 (5 bases). The V and J ends lost 3 bases and 1 base respectively, with 22 bases between them. There are 18 residues in the CDR3. Germline CDR1 is DFQATT and CDR2 is SNEGSKA (reference sequence). The CDR3 here is CSASPFARALGSYNEQFF. CDR3 in DNA: TGCAGTGCTAGCCCCTTCGCGCGGGCCCTGGGGTCCTACAATGAGCAGTTCTTC.

This chain joins TRBV4-1 and TRBJ1-5, with TRBD1 as a possible D gene (6 bases). There are 16 residues in the CDR3. Germline V lookup: CDR1 MGHRA, CDR2 YSYEKL. V was clipped by 4 bases and J by 0 bases, with 13 bases between them. The CDR3 DNA is TGCGCCAGCAGCCGGCACAGGGAACTTAGCAATCAGCCCCAGCATTTT. It specifies CASSRHRELSNQPQHF.

This clonotype was seen many times. CDR3 protein: CASSLGPSGNSYEQYF. In nucleotides, the CDR3 is TGTGCCAGCAGCTTAGGTCCGTCAGGGAACTCCTACGAGCAGTACTTC. The rearrangement uses TRBV7-2 and TRBJ2-7, with D possibly being TRBD1 (5 bases). From germline, CDR1 is SGHTA and CDR2 FQGNSA. This CDR3 comprises 16 residues. Trimming removed 1 base from V and 0 bases from J, with 13 bases in between. The full variable domain, completed using reference TRBV7-2 and TRBJ2-7, is GAGVSQSPSNKVTEKGKDVELRCDPISGHTALYWYRQSLGQGLEFLIYFQGNSAPDKSGLPSDRFSAERTGGSVSTLTIQRTQQEDSAVYLCASSLGPSGNSYEQYFGPGTRLTVT.

The chain has TRBV2 and TRBJ1-2; tentative D call: TRBD1 (6 bases). The germline V gene has CDR1 SNHLY and CDR2 FYNNEI. This CDR3 has 14 residues. Trimming took 6 bases from V and 2 from J, leaving 13 bases between them. In DNA form, the CDR3 reads TGTGCCAGCAGGACAGGAGTTGAGAACTATGGCTACACCTTC. Amino acids: CASRTGVENYGYTF.

Regarding this clonotype: A junction end diverges from the germline sequence, so it may reflect a read error. The V and J genes are TRBV19 and TRBJ1-1, with D maybe TRBD1 (6 bases). There are 15 residues in the CDR3. Per germline, CDR1 LNHDA and CDR2 SQIVND (reference sequence). DNA for the CDR3: TGTGCCAGTAGTATACTTTCAACAGGGAACCCTGAAGCTTTCTTT. It translates to CASSILSTGNPEAFF.

Ten or more counts support this clonotype. V usage is TRBV7-9 and J usage is TRBJ2-3, with 9 bases fitting TRBD2. The trim removed 5 bases at V and 1 base at J, leaving 7 bases unmatched. The CDR3 contains 16 residues. CDR1 and CDR2 (germline): SEHNR, FQNEAQ (reference sequence). The CDR3 DNA follows: TGTGCCAGCAGCAACTTACTAGCGGGTGGCACAGATACGCAGTATTTT. This translates into CASSNLLAGGTDTQYF.

There are many counts of this clonotype. The chain recombines TRBV10-3 with TRBJ1-1, with 8 bases that match TRBD1. The junction had 2 bases not matched to a gene; V was cut back by 3 bases and J by 5 bases. Germline values: CDR1 ENHRY, CDR2 SYGVKD. The CDR3 consists of 13 residues. CDR3 DNA sequence: TGTGCCATCAGTGAACAGGGGGGTACTGAAGCTTTCTTT. This sequence encodes CAISEQGGTEAFF.

This chain connects TRBV5-1 to TRBJ2-5, with D maybe TRBD1 (6 bases). V lost 4 bases to trimming and J lost 10 bases, with 11 bases between them. CDR3 size: 11 residues. Germline assignment: CDR1 SGHRS and CDR2 YFSETQ. CDR3 DNA: TGCGCCAGCAGCCCGACAGGATTCCAGTACTTC. Amino acid sequence: CASSPTGFQYF.

V is TRBV30 and J is TRBJ2-4; D is uncertain. Germline CDR1 reads GTSNPN; CDR2 reads SVGIG (reference sequence). The V gene lost 7 bases and the J gene lost 5 bases, with 9 bases spanning the gap. This CDR3 comprises 11 residues. CDR3 sequence: CASLRENIQYF. As DNA, the CDR3 is TGTGCCTCTCTCCGGGAAAACATTCAGTACTTC.

This clonotype was counted a few times. CDR3 amino acids: CASSGQGGGYGYTF. CDR3 nucleotides: TGTGCCAGTAGCGGACAGGGAGGGGGATATGGCTACACCTTC. The chain is built from TRBV19 and TRBJ1-2; TRBD1 matches at 8 bases. CDR1 is LNHDA, CDR2 SQIVND, per germline (reference sequence). The CDR3 runs to 14 residues. With 6 bases clipped from V and 5 bases from J, the junction kept 8 bases outside the gene matches.

This clonotype has a count of ten or more. The V gene is TRBV20-1, the J gene TRBJ2-6; perhaps D is TRBD1 or TRBD2 (6 bases each). The V end lost 3 bases, the J end lost 1 base, and 10 bases lay between the germline ends. The CDR3 length is 15 residues. The germline gives CDR1 DFQATT, CDR2 SNEGSKA (reference sequence). DNA of the CDR3: TGCAGTGCTAGCAAGGGGGGATCTGGGGCCAACGTCCTGACTTTC. Protein product: CSASKGGSGANVLTF.

This clonotype was recorded many times. The chain uses TRBV30 and TRBJ2-2; possible D gene TRBD1, 5 bases. CDR3 length: 13 residues. In germline, CDR1 is GTSNPN, CDR2 SVGIG (reference sequence). Trimming pared 4 bases from V and 4 bases from J, leaving 10 bases between. Here the CDR3 reads CAWTGHSTGELFF. The CDR3 coding sequence is TGTGCCTGGACCGGACACTCCACCGGGGAGCTGTTTTTT.

The gene calls are TRBV27 and TRBJ2-4, with 11 positions matching TRBD1. V lost 8 bases and J lost 0; bases outside the gene matches: 18. Germline V gene sequence: CDR1 MNHEY, CDR2 SMNVEV (reference sequence). The CDR3 runs 20 residues. This CDR3 reads CASARTTGTGGALAKNIQYF. The CDR3 nucleotides are TGTGCCAGCGCCCGCACGACCGGGACAGGGGGGGCATTAGCCAAAAACATTCAGTACTTC.

This clonotype was counted many times. The chain joins TRBV9 to TRBJ1-1; 9 bases fit TRBD1. Germline V gene data show CDR1 as SGDLS and CDR2 as YYNGEE. CDR3 length: 15 amino acids. The V segment lost 4 bases and the J segment 1 base; nucleotides outside the gene matches: 5. The chain's CDR3 is CASSKGQGGNTEAFF. DNA for the CDR3: TGTGCCAGCAGCAAGGGACAGGGAGGGAACACTGAAGCTTTCTTT.

This clonotype was counted many times. The J gene is TRBJ1-2, the V gene TRBV4-1; the D is unclear. The V and J ends lost 4 bases and 4 bases respectively, with 10 bases between them. The CDR3 contains 13 residues. Looked up from germline, CDR1 is MGHRA and CDR2 is YSYEKL. As DNA, the CDR3 is TGCGCCAGCAGCCCTGCCTCTGGCTATGGCTACACCTTC. This gives the protein CASSPASGYGYTF.

This chain joins TRBV6-9 and TRBJ2-7; 7 bases fit TRBD2. The CDR3 loop spans 15 amino acids. Germline loops: CDR1 MNHGY, CDR2 SVAAGI. The ends lost 3 bases at V and 4 bases at J; junction bases unmatched: 9. CDR3 in DNA: TGTGCCAGCAGTTACGGGTCAGCGGGAAGGTACGAGCAGTACTTC. This codes for CASSYGSAGRYEQYF.

This clonotype was recorded at least ten times. J is TRBJ1-1 and V is TRBV3-1; D possibly corresponds to TRBD1 (5 bases). The CDR3 is made up of 14 amino acids. CDR1 and CDR2 (germline): LGHDT, YNNKEL (reference sequence). Trimming cost V 5 bases and J 1 base, with 11 bases left between them. CDR3 sequence (DNA): TGTGCCAGCAGCTCCCGGGACGGGAACACTGAAGCTTTCTTT. This sequence encodes CASSSRDGNTEAFF.

To note about this clonotype: Possible read error: a much larger clone is one base away. This CDR3 is missing its conserved last phenylalanine or tryptophan, likely due to a read error. This chain connects TRBV15 to TRBJ2-5, with D hard to call. The germline V and J ends were trimmed by 0 bases and 0 bases, with 5 bases remaining between them. The CDR3 has 14 amino acids. The germline V gene has CDR1 LNHNV and CDR2 YYDKDF (reference sequence). The CDR3 spells CATSREVNQETQYL. The CDR3 DNA is TGTGCCACCAGCAGAGAAGTGAACCAAGAGACCCAGTACCTC.

This clonotype was observed many times. V gene TRBV3-1 combines with J gene TRBJ2-5, with D perhaps TRBD2 (5 bases). The CDR3 spans 13 residues. Germline CDR1 LGHDT, CDR2 YNNKEL (reference sequence). Trimming removed 4 bases at V and 9 bases at J, with 15 bases between. The CDR3 is CASSPTISVPQYF. DNA of the CDR3: TGTGCCAGCAGCCCTACTATTAGCGTACCCCAGTACTTC.

This clonotype has a count of ten or more. The CDR3 DNA follows: TGCGCCAGCAGCTTGTGGTCCCAGGGGAACACCGGGGAGCTGTTTTTT. It codes for CASSLWSQGNTGELFF. V usage is TRBV5-1 and J usage is TRBJ2-2; possibly TRBD1 for D (5 bases). This CDR3 is 16 amino acids long. The V gene's germline CDR1 is SGHRS and CDR2 YFSETQ. Trimming took off 1 base at V and 1 base at J, with 11 bases between the two ends.

This clonotype showed up just a few times. The chain combines TRBV4-1 with TRBJ1-6; D possibly corresponds to TRBD1 (6 bases). V was trimmed by 0 bases and J by 5 bases, leaving 20 bases between them. The CDR3 spans 19 residues. Germline V gene sequence: CDR1 MGHRA, CDR2 YSYEKL. CDR3 sequence: CASSQEGGYTGTDNSPLHF. The CDR3 DNA is TGCGCCAGCAGCCAAGAAGGGGGATATACCGGGACCGATAATTCACCCCTCCACTTT.

This clonotype came up many times. V usage is TRBV5-1 and J usage is TRBJ2-1, with unresolved D. CDR3 length: 14 amino acids. Germline-derived CDR1 and CDR2 are SGHRS and YFSETQ. The germline V and J ends were trimmed by 4 bases and 7 bases, with 15 bases remaining between them. CDR3 in DNA: TGCGCCAGCAGCCCTGGACGCCGGTGGAATGAGCAGTTCTTC. This gives the protein CASSPGRRWNEQFF.